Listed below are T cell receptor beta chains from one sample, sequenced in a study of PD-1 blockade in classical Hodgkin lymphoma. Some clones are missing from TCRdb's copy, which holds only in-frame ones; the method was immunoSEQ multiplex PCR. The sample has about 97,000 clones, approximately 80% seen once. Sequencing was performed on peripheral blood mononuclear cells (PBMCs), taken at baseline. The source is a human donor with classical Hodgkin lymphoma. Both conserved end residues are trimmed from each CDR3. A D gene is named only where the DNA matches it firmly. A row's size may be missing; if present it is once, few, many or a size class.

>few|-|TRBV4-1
ASSQVPGVYGYT
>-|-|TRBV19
ASSLQGLTQL
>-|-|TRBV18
ASSPMANTEAF
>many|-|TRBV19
ASSSVGSNYGYT
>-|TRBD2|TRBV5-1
ASSLGLAASYEQY
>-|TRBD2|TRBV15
ATSRDLREVDTQY
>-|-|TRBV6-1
ASSDVTALSYEQY
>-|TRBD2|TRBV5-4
ASNLGRPSGTYEQY
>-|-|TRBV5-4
ASSLAPGERKEQF
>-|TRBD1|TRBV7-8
ASSLGQNNSPLH
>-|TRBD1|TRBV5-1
ASSQTPLDRGDTEAF
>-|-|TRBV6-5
ASSLTSGSYNEQF
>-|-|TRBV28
ASNSVGSGNTIY
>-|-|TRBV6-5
ASSYSIGHQQETQY
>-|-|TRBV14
ASSSRAPIYTQY
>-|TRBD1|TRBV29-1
SVIRDSRSGETQY
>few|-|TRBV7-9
ASSTPQGGGPAGANVLT
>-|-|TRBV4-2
ASSYDHSSPYNEQF
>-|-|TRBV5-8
ASSWDKYTEAF
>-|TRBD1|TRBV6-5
ASSRTGGTEAF
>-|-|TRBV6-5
ASSYEGLKVETQY
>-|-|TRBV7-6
ASSLVGSNEQF
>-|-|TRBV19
ASSITRVNEKLF
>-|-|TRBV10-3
AIREGEAPDEQY
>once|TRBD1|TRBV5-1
ASSLALQGAGEKLF
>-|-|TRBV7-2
ASTLAGQTYEQY
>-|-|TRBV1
TSSQKEASGSNEQF
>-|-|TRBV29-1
SVEGHSTYEQY
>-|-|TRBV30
AWSLPGEQY
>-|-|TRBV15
ATSRDQGGFNEQF
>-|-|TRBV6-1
ASSVAMGYGNTIY
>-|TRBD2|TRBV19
ASSIGGSSDTQY
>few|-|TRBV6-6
ASRTPAEEKLF
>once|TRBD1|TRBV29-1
SVETGATDTQY
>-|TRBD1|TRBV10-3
AISEFPGQGVNTEAF
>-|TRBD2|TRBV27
ASSLALAGAGGYNEQF
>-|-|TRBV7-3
ASSLSGPDYEQY
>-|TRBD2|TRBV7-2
ASTLGGSGTGELF
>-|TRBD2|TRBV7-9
ASSRAGGKYNEQF
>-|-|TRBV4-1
ASSQGTGPRDYGYT
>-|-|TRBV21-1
ASSKATLRFDIQY
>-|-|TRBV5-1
ASSSFFFQETQY
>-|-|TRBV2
ASSGTGDQPQH
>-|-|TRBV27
ASSLKGYNTEAF
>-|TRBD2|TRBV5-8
ASTTGTRSTGELF
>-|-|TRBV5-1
ASSSEADSPLH
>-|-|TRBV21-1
ASSKSRIHNEKLF
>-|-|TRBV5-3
ARSTRQGNTEAF
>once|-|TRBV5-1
ASSSAAEQF
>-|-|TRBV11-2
ASSLVGGAQETQY
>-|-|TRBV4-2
ASSQDPTRETQY
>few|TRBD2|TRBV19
ASSLAGAYEQY